This T cell receptor (beta chain) was retrieved from a study of blood T cell repertoires in COVID-19. On the study more broadly: Spain, Italy and the United States supplied samples that represented acute and convalescent COVID-19. T cells, B-cell-depleted T cells, or PBMCs supplied cDNA or gDNA.

Per the authors' pipeline: Amplification with reference gene primers provided the estimates of nucleated cell counts. Clones were sequenced by immunoSEQ multiplex PCR, and TCRdb holds only the in-frame ones, with some missing. The V and J calls and the clone size are those of that table, but D and trimming were determined from the DNA. The sample records about 130,000 clones, about four fifths being singletons. The CDR3 contains 13 residues. The V and J ends lost 3 bases and 6 bases, in that order; junction bases with no gene match: 4. CDR1 and CDR2 (germline): SGHRS, YFSETQ. Sequencing was carried out using peripheral blood. The sequence was obtained from a human donor in a cohort sampled during active COVID-19. The V call is TRBV5-1, the J call TRBJ2-7; TRBD1 matches at 9 bases. CDR3 nucleotide sequence: TGCGCCAGCAGCTGGGACAGGGCCCCCGAGCAGTACTTC. As protein: CASSWDRAPEQYF.